Each of the 19 T cell receptor beta chains below was sequenced from the same sample in a study of T-cell reconstitution after alpha-beta-depleted transplantation in children. The TCRbeta library was prepared with unique molecular identifiers. TCRdb ran MiXCR on the PCR reads and lists one entry per CDR3 protein. The table records some 550,000 distinct CDR3 sequences, roughly 23% of them present only once. The sequencing used PBMCs, mostly from graft donor cells, collected 360 days after TCRalphabeta/CD19-depleted stem cell transplant. The receptors were sampled from a boy under three years old who had a stem cell transplant for acute myeloid leukemia, so the T cells may come from the graft donor.

This clonotype was observed a few times. The rearrangement uses TRBV15 and TRBJ2-7; D is perhaps TRBD2 (5 bases). The V gene's germline CDR1 is LNHNV and CDR2 YYDKDF (reference sequence). The CDR3 has 17 residues. V was shortened by 1 base and J by 5 bases, with 21 bases between the two germline ends. This CDR3 reads CATSRGVPVSRGNEQYF. The CDR3 nucleotides are TGTGCCACCAGCAGAGGTGTCCCGGTTTCCCGGGGAAACGAGCAGTACTTC.

The J gene is TRBJ2-5, the V gene TRBV7-7; TRBD2 matches at 11 bases. The V gene end was trimmed by 5 bases and the J gene end by 1 base; junction bases not matched to a gene: 6. Per germline, CDR1 SSHAT and CDR2 FNYEAQ (reference sequence). The CDR3 is 16 residues long. CDR3 sequence (DNA): TGTGCCAGCAGCATCGGACTAGCGGGCCTCCAAGAGACCCAGTACTTC. Translation gives CASSIGLAGLQETQYF.

This clonotype has only a few counts. This chain joins TRBV2 and TRBJ2-5; D ambiguous. The CDR3 consists of 10 residues. Germline V gene lookup returns CDR1 SNHLY and CDR2 FYNNEI. V lost 8 bases to trimming and J lost 4 bases, with 5 bases between them. This CDR3 reads CASQLETQYF. The CDR3 DNA follows: TGTGCCAGCCAACTAGAGACCCAGTACTTC.

This clonotype turned up a few times. This chain connects TRBV7-8 to TRBJ2-3; no reliable D call. Germline CDR1 and CDR2: SGHVS and FQNEAQ. This CDR3 has 16 residues. V shed 5 bases and J shed 2 bases, with 17 bases lying between them. As DNA, the CDR3 is TGTGCCAGCAGCCCTTGGACCGAACTTTACACAGATACGCAGTATTTT. It yields the protein CASSPWTELYTDTQYF.

This chain connects TRBV20-1 to TRBJ2-1, with D uncertain. CDR1 and CDR2 (germline): DFQATT, SNEGSKA (reference sequence). The CDR3 consists of 14 residues. V lost 2 bases to trimming and J lost 7 bases, with 15 bases between them. CDR3 DNA: TGCAGTGCTAGACCATGGGAATGGGGAAATGAGCAGTTCTTC. It is translated as CSARPWEWGNEQFF.

This clonotype was picked up many times. V gene TRBV12-3 or TRBV12-4 combines with J gene TRBJ2-6; D is ambiguous. The V and J ends lost 6 bases and 0 bases respectively, with 9 bases between them. The CDR3 contains 15 residues. Here the CDR3 DNA reads TGTGCCAGCAGCCAGGTCAGCTCTGGGGCCAACGTCCTGACTTTC. Its protein product is CASSQVSSGANVLTF.

This clonotype appeared a few times. This rearrangement joins TRBV6-1 to TRBJ2-1; D is tentatively TRBD1 or TRBD2 (6 bases each). Germline CDR1 and CDR2: MNHNS and SASEGT. V was pared by 7 bases and J by 2 bases, with 15 bases between. The CDR3 is 15 amino acids. CDR3 nucleotide sequence: TGTGCCAGCACCATCGGAGGGGGGCCCTACAATGAGCAGTTCTTC. It encodes CASTIGGGPYNEQFF.

Only a few counts were recorded for this clonotype. The chain carries TRBV6-5 and TRBJ2-1; weak D call: TRBD1 (6 bases). The CDR3 spans 15 residues. Trimming removed 2 bases at V and 7 bases at J, with 15 bases between. The V gene's germline CDR1 is MNHEY and CDR2 SVGAGI. The CDR3 region has the DNA TGTGCCAGCAGTTACGTGGGGGCGCGTGGAAATGAGCAGTTCTTC. The encoded protein is CASSYVGARGNEQFF.

At least ten counts were recorded for this clonotype. The chain links TRBV6-5 to TRBJ2-7, with D tentatively TRBD1 (6 bases). The CDR3 extends over 11 amino acids. Germline CDR1 and CDR2: MNHEY and SVGAGI. The V end was cut by 8 bases, the J end by 7 bases, with 12 bases between. In nucleotides, the CDR3 is TGTGCCAGCCCGAGGGGGTGGGAGCAGTACGTC. This sequence encodes CASPRGWEQYV.

V usage is TRBV10-3 and J usage is TRBJ2-7; D is ambiguous. V shed 8 bases and J shed 5 bases, with 10 bases lying between them. Germline V gene sequence: CDR1 ENHRY, CDR2 SYGVKD. The CDR3 contains 11 residues. CDR3 residues: CAILEGNEQYF. CDR3 nucleotide sequence: TGTGCCATCCTAGAAGGGAACGAGCAGTACTTC.

The V gene is TRBV4-3, the J gene TRBJ2-3; D might be TRBD2 (6 bases). V was clipped by 4 bases and J by 1 base, with 12 bases between them. The germline V gene has CDR1 LGHNA and CDR2 YSLEER. The CDR3 has 15 residues. CDR3: CASSRSGERTDTQYF. The CDR3, as DNA: TGCGCCAGCAGCCGCTCGGGGGAGCGCACAGATACGCAGTATTTT.

This clonotype was observed at least ten times. The chain employs TRBV12-5 and TRBJ2-3; a weak D match, TRBD2 (6 bases). The V end lost 1 base, the J end lost 2 bases, and 7 bases lay between the germline ends. This CDR3 has 14 residues. Germline lookup yields CDR1 LGHNT and CDR2 FRNRAP. CDR3 coding DNA: TGTGCTAGTGGTTTGGGGACTACCACAGATACGCAGTATTTT. This encodes CASGLGTTTDTQYF.

The chain is built from TRBV12-3 or TRBV12-4 and TRBJ2-4, with D perhaps TRBD1 (6 bases). This CDR3 contains 14 residues. Trimming removed 5 bases at V and 7 bases at J, with 15 bases between. The CDR3 DNA is TGTGCCAGCAGTCCACGACTCGACAGGAACATTCAGTACTTC. It specifies CASSPRLDRNIQYF.

The table lists this clonotype with a few counts. This chain joins TRBV7-2 and TRBJ1-6; maybe TRBD1 (6 bases). The germline gives CDR1 SGHTA, CDR2 FQGNSA. This CDR3 is 16 amino acids long. Trimming cost V 2 bases and J 7 bases, with 15 bases left between them. CDR3 nucleotides: TGTGCCAGCAGCTTACTGGCAGGGGAAGAGAATTCACCCCTCCACTTT. Translation gives CASSLLAGEENSPLHF.

This clonotype was observed many times. The chain carries TRBV20-1 and TRBJ2-5; 8 bases align to TRBD1. Germline trimming cut 5 bases from V and 5 bases from J; bases unmatched to any gene: 7. CDR1 is DFQATT, CDR2 SNEGSKA, per germline (reference sequence). CDR3 length: 13 amino acids. The CDR3 sequence is CSAQTGGRETQYF. The DNA of the CDR3 is TGCAGTGCTCAAACAGGGGGTCGGGAGACCCAGTACTTC.

This clonotype has a count of ten or more. The rearrangement joins TRBV24-1 to TRBJ2-1, with D unresolved. The V gene's germline CDR1 is KGHDR and CDR2 SFDVKD. Trimming cost V 5 bases and J 5 bases, with 12 bases left between them. The CDR3 contains 14 residues. The CDR3 DNA follows: TGTGCCACCAGTGTATCCAGAGTTGACAATGAGCAGTTCTTC. Its translation: CATSVSRVDNEQFF.

The rearrangement joins TRBV12-3 or TRBV12-4 to TRBJ1-1; 7 bases agree with TRBD1. V lost 0 bases and J lost 6; bases outside the gene matches: 7. The CDR3 sequence is 15 residues long. CDR3 in amino acids: CASSLALITGAEAFF. The CDR3 DNA is TGTGCCAGCAGTTTAGCGCTAATTACAGGGGCTGAAGCTTTCTTT.

There are many counts of this clonotype. V is TRBV29-1 and J is TRBJ1-1, with a possible D match to TRBD1 (5 bases). Germline assignment: CDR1 SQVTM and CDR2 ANQGSEA. The CDR3 is made up of 12 amino acids. Trimming left V 3 bases short and J 11 bases short, with 16 bases between. The CDR3 loop reads CSVEGKQVGAFF. The CDR3 nucleotides read TGCAGCGTTGAGGGGAAACAGGTTGGGGCTTTCTTT.

This clonotype was seen at least ten times. This chain uses TRBV5-4 with TRBJ2-5; D may be TRBD1 (5 bases). V shed 4 bases and J shed 1 base, with 11 bases lying between them. The V gene's germline CDR1 is SGHNT and CDR2 YYREEE (reference sequence). The CDR3 totals 14 residues. Here the CDR3 DNA reads TGTGCCAGCAGCCCACGAGACAGCCAAGAGACCCAGTACTTC. Translating it yields CASSPRDSQETQYF.